This T cell receptor (beta chain) was obtained from a study of blood T cells in healthy people across ages. Across the study: Template switching recovered approximately one barcoded beta molecule for every two T cells. Broader study findings: The recorded TCR beta diversity per million T cells decreased in a roughly linear manner with age. Strong correlation existed between TCR beta diversity and naive T cell percentage.

This clonotype was detected ten times or more. As yet, its antigen is unknown. With a J-beta primer mix and a sample-barcoded 5' primer, a second PCR ran about 6 to 11 cycles. Researchers report that a template-switch adaptor with 12 random nucleotides tagged each cDNA molecule. TCRdb passed the 5' RACE reads through MiXCR, listing each CDR3 protein once. The sample records 630,000 or so distinct CDR3 sequences, around 32% being singletons. V dropped 6 bases and J dropped 8 bases, with 13 bases sitting between them. There are 12 residues in the CDR3. Material for sequencing was blood. The rearrangement joins TRBV12-3 or TRBV12-4 to TRBJ1-2; no definite D call. The clonotype originates from a woman older than 75 in good health. The CDR3 coding sequence is TGTGCCAGCAGCGCTGGAGAGGGCGGCTACACCTTC. Its protein product is CASSAGEGGYTF.